The TCR beta chain under discussion was sequenced for a study of blood T cell repertoires in COVID-19. Original data processing: Estimates of nucleated cell counts were drawn from the amplification of reference gene primers. Some clones are missing from TCRdb's copy, which holds only in-frame ones; the method was immunoSEQ multiplex PCR. V and J calls and clone size are those listed in that table; D and trimming were worked out from the DNA. Of around 300,000 clones in the sample, about 85% were seen once. V dropped 3 bases and J dropped 9 bases, with 18 bases sitting between them. CDR1 and CDR2 (germline): DFQATT, SNEGSKA (reference sequence). CDR3 length equals 14 residues. The cohort comprised adults aged about 18 to 100 years residing in about two dozen US areas. This clone was detected only a few times.

V and J are TRBV20-1 and TRBJ2-1; tentatively, D is TRBD2 (5 bases). This clonotype was sampled from a woman between 50 and 59 years old who had recovered from COVID-19. Sequenced: PBMCs or T cells enriched from blood (not recorded which). The CDR3 sequence: CSASRDYPLGEQFF. The CDR3 DNA follows: TGCAGTGCTAGTAGAGACTACCCATTGGGTGAGCAGTTCTTC.